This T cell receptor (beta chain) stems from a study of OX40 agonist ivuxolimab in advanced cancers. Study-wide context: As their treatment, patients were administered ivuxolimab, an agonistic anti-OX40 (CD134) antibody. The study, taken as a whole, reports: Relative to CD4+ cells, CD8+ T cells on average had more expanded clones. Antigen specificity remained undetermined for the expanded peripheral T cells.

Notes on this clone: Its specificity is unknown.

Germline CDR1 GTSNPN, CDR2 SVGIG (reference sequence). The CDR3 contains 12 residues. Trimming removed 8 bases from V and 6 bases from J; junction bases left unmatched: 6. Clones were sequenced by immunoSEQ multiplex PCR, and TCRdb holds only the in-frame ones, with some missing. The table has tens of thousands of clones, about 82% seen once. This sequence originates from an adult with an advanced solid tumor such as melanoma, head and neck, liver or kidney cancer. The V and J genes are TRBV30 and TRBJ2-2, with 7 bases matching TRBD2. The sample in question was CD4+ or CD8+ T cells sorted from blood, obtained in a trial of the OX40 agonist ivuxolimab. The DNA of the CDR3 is TGTGCCGGTGACGGGGGGTCCGGGGAGCTGTTTTTT. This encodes CAGDGGSGELFF.